The clone carrying this T cell receptor (beta chain) has a handful of counts. The CDR3 has 15 amino acids. Germline loops: CDR1 LGHDT, CDR2 YNNKEL (reference sequence). V was cut by 1 base and J by 4 bases, with 13 bases left in between. This entry belongs to a study of patients and donors after allogeneic stem cell transplantation. TCRdb itself ran the RT-PCR reads through MiXCR, one entry per CDR3 protein. This sample has around 150,000 distinct CDR3 sequences, with 30% found just once. Sequencing used blood, either unsorted or a sorted T cell fraction (not recorded which). The receptor was derived from a human donor who was either an allogeneic HSCT recipient or a stem cell or donor lymphocyte infusion donor (not recorded which). It is not recorded whose cells these are; they may come from a transplant donor. The genes are TRBV3-1 and TRBJ1-1; D is unclear. CDR3 residues: CASSQGVGSTTEAFF. CDR3 in DNA: TGTGCCAGCAGCCAAGGGGTGGGCTCAACCACTGAAGCTTTCTTT.